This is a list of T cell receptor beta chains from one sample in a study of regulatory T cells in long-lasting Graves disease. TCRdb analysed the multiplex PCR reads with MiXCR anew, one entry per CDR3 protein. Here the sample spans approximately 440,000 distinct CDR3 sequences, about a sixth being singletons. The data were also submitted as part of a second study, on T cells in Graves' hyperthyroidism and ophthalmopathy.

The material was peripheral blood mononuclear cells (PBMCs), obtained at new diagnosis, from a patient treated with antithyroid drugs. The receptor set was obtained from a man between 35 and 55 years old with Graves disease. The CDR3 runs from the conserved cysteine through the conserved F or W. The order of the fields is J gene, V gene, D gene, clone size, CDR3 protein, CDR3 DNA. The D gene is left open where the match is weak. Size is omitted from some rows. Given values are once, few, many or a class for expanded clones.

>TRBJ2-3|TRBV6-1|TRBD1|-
CASRTLKQGAGDTQYF
TGTGCCAGCAGAACACTGAAACAGGGGGCTGGAGATACGCAGTATTTT
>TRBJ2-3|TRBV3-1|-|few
CASSQGGRGEDTQYF
TGTGCCAGCAGCCAAGGGGGACGGGGAGAAGATACGCAGTATTTT
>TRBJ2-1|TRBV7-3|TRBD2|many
CASSPGTILNEQFF
TGTGCCAGCAGCCCCGGGACTATCCTAAATGAGCAGTTCTTC
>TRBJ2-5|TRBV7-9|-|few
CASSTGALGETQYF
TGTGCCAGCAGCACTGGGGCCTTGGGGGAGACCCAGTACTTC
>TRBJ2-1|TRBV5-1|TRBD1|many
CASSLVGTGERVGQFF
TGCGCCAGCAGCTTGGTGGGGACAGGCGAGAGGGTGGGGCAGTTCTTC
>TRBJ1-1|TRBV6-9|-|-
CASSYLLRQDDTEAFF
TGTGCCAGCAGTTATCTCTTGCGACAGGACGACACTGAAGCTTTCTTT
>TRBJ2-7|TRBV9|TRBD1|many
CASSVGSGTGAYEQYF
TGTGCCAGCAGCGTAGGATCCGGGACAGGGGCCTACGAGCAGTACTTC
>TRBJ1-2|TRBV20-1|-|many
CSAKSTENYGYTF
TGCAGTGCTAAGTCGACAGAGAACTATGGCTACACCTTC
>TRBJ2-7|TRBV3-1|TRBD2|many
CASSRLAGGPGDEQYF
TGTGCCAGCAGCCGACTAGCGGGAGGGCCCGGGGACGAGCAGTACTTC
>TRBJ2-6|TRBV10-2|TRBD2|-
CASKPGLADSGANVLTF
TGCGCCAGCAAACCGGGACTAGCCGACTCTGGGGCCAACGTCCTGACTTTC
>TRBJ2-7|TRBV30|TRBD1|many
CAWSVGTGYEQYF
TGTGCCTGGAGCGTTGGGACAGGCTACGAGCAGTACTTC
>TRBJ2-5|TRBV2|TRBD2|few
CASSHQRASGPSGQETQYF
TGTGCCAGCAGCCACCAAAGGGCTAGCGGACCGTCAGGGCAAGAGACCCAGTACTTC
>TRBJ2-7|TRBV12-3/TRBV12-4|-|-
CASSFDNSYEQYF
TGTGCCAGCAGTTTTGACAACTCCTACGAGCAGTACTTC
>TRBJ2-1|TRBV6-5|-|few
CASSYHGVKNEQFF
TGTGCCAGCAGTTATCATGGGGTAAAGAACGAGCAGTTCTTC
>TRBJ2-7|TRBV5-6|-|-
CASSRQIYEQYF
TGTGCCAGCAGCCGGCAAATCTACGAGCAGTACTTC
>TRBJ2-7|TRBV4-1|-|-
CASSQEPGSEIEQYF
TGCGCCAGCAGCCAAGAACCGGGGAGTGAGATCGAGCAGTACTTC
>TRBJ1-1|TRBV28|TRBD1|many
CASSLPGTGGTTEAFF
TGTGCCAGCAGCCTACCCGGGACAGGGGGGACCACCGAGGCTTTCTTT
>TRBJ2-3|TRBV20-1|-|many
CSARGRDAQYF
TGCAGTGCTAGAGGTCGAGATGCGCAGTATTTT
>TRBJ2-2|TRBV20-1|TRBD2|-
CSARGLGFPGELFF
TGCAGTGCTAGGGGACTAGGGTTTCCCGGGGAGCTGTTTTTT
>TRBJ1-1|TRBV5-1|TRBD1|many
CASSSTGGAKAFF
TGCGCCAGCAGCTCGACAGGGGGCGCGAAAGCTTTCTTT
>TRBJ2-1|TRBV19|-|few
CASSIYPESEQFF
TGTGCCAGTAGTATATACCCCGAGAGCGAGCAGTTCTTC
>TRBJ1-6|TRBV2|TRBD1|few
CASSVTGTNGSPLHF
TGTGCCAGCAGTGTGACAGGGACGAACGGTTCACCCCTCCACTTT
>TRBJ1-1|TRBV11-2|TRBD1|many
CASSNTGQGGTEAFF
TGTGCCAGCAGCAATACCGGACAGGGCGGCACTGAAGCTTTCTTT
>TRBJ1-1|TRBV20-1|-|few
CSAPLNTEALF
TGCAGTGCCCCCCTGAACACTGAAGCTCTCTTT
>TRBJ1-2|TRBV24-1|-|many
CATSDFDRNYGYTF
TGTGCCACCAGTGATTTCGACAGAAACTATGGCTACACCTTC
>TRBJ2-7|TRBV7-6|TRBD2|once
CASSAGTSGSGEQYF
TGTGCCAGCAGCGCCGGGACTAGCGGGAGTGGGGAGCAGTACTTC
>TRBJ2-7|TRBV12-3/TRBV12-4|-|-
CASSSGFPGYEQYF
TGTGCCAGCAGTTCAGGTTTTCCTGGCTACGAGCAGTACTTC
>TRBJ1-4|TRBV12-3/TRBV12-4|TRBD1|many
CASSLVGGQKNEKLFF
TGTGCCAGCAGCCTCGTGGGGGGACAGAAAAATGAAAAACTGTTTTTT
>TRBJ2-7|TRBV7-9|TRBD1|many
CASSPTGVDEQYF
TGTGCCAGCAGCCCGACAGGGGTCGACGAGCAGTACTTC
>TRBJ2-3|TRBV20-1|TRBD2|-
CSAPTSGKGGDTQYF
TGCAGTGCCCCGACTAGCGGGAAAGGGGGAGATACGCAGTATTTT
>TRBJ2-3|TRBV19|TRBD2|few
CASSRGDRTDTQYF
TGTGCCAGTAGTCGGGGGGACCGCACAGATACGCAGTATTTT
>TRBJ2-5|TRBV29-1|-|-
CSVVPPGETQYF
TGCAGCGTTGTTCCCCCCGGAGAGACCCAGTACTTC
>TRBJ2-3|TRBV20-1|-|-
CSARGGGGPPDTQYF
TGCAGTGCTAGAGGTGGCGGGGGCCCCCCAGATACGCAGTATTTT
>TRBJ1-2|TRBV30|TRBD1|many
CAWSASRGHGYTF
TGTGCCTGGAGCGCCTCGAGGGGGCATGGCTACACCTTC
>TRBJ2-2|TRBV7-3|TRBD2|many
CASSLTSGVVTGELFF
TGTGCCAGCAGCTTAACTAGCGGGGTTGTCACCGGGGAGCTGTTTTTT
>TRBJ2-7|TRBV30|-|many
CAWSGDSYEQYF
TGTGCCTGGAGCGGGGATTCCTACGAGCAGTACTTC
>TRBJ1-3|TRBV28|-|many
CASGLRGNTIYF
TGTGCCAGCGGGCTGCGGGGAAACACCATATATTTT
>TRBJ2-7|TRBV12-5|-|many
CASGLPTEGTLRYSSYEQYF
TGTGCTAGTGGTTTACCTACCGAGGGGACTCTTAGGTATAGCTCCTACGAGCAGTACTTC
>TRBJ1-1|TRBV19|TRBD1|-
CASSDGQGARSEAFF
TGTGCCAGTAGTGACGGACAGGGGGCTAGGTCTGAAGCTTTCTTT
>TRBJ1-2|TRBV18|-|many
CASSPPVSF
TGTGCCAGCTCACCGCCGGTGTCCTTC
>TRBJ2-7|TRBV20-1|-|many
CSLEYGEQYF
TGCAGTCTGGAGTATGGCGAGCAGTACTTC
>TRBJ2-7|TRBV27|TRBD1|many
CASSFRGPNEQYF
TGTGCCAGCAGTTTTAGGGGGCCCAACGAGCAGTACTTC
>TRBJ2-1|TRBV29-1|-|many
CSTSSSYNEQFF
TGCAGCACCTCGTCCAGCTACAATGAGCAGTTCTTC
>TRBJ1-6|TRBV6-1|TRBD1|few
CASLNPGQGNSPLHF
TGTGCCAGCCTTAATCCGGGACAGGGGAATTCACCCCTCCACTTT
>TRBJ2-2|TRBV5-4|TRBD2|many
CASSISGRADGELFF
TGTGCCAGCAGCATTAGCGGGAGGGCCGACGGGGAGCTGTTTTTT
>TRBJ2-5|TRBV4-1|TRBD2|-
CASSRPGLAEETQYF
TGCGCCAGCAGCCGCCCGGGACTAGCGGAAGAGACCCAGTACTTC
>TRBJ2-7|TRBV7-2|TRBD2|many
CASSRTSGIYEQYF
TGTGCCAGCAGCCGGACTAGCGGTATTTACGAGCAGTACTTC
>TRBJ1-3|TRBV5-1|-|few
CASSFDNSGNTIYF
TGCGCCAGCAGCTTCGACAACTCTGGAAACACCATATATTTT
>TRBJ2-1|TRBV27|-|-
CASSIGGYNEQFF
TGTGCCAGCAGTATAGGAGGGTACAATGAGCAGTTCTTC
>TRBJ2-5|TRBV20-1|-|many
CSVLGAKQETQYF
TGCAGTGTATTGGGGGCGAAGCAAGAGACCCAGTACTTC
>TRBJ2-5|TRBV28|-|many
CASSSSLETQYF
TGTGCCAGCAGTTCATCCTTGGAGACCCAGTACTTC
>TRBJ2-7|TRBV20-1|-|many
CSASSRATYEQYF
TGCAGTGCTAGTTCCCGGGCCACCTACGAGCAGTACTTC